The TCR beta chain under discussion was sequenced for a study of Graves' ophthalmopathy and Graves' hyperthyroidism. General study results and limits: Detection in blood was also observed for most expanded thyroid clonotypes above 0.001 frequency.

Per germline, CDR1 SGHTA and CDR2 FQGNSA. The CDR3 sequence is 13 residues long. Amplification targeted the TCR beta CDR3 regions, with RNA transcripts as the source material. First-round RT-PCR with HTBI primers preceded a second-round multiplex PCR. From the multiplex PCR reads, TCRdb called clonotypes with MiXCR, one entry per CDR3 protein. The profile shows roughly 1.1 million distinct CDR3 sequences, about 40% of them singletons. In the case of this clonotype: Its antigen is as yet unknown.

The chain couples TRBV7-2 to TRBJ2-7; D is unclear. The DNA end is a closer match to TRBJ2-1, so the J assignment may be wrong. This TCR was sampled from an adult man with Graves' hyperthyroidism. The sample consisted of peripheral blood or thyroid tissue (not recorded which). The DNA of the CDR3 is TGTGCCAGCAGCCCGACCCGGTCTGGAGAGCAGTTCTTC. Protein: CASSPTRSGEQFF.